This is a list of T cell receptor beta chains from one sample in a study of HIV-infected patients and healthy controls. Using its own MiXCR run on the 5' RACE reads, TCRdb lists one record per CDR3 protein. The table has some 13,000 distinct CDR3 sequences, 7.5% to 10% seen once; the top ten hold about 6.4%. Sequencing was done on a sample of blood. Receptor source: an adult in good health. CDR3s include the opening cysteine and the closing phenylalanine or tryptophan. A D gene is named only where the DNA matches it firmly. Some rows mark clone size as missing; the rest say once, few, many or name a class of expanded clone.

CDR3nt: TGTGCCAGCAGTTTCGGGGGGCGAGGGGAGCAGTTCTTC
CDR3aa: CASSFGGRGEQFF
v_gene: TRBV12-3/TRBV12-4
d_gene: .
len: 13
abundance: .
j_gene: TRBJ2-1

CDR3nt: TGTGCCAGCAGCCTATTTGACAGGGGGTACGAGCAGTACTTC
CDR3aa: CASSLFDRGYEQYF
v_gene: TRBV5-6
d_gene: TRBD1
len: 14
abundance: few
j_gene: TRBJ2-7

CDR3nt: TGTGCCAGCAGCCGCGTGGGACTAGCGGGAGAAGAACAGTACTTC
CDR3aa: CASSRVGLAGEEQYF
v_gene: TRBV11-3
d_gene: TRBD2
len: 15
abundance: many
j_gene: TRBJ2-7

CDR3nt: TGCAGCGTTCGGTCAGGGAAGGGCAATGAGCAGTTCTTC
CDR3aa: CSVRSGKGNEQFF
v_gene: TRBV29-1
d_gene: .
len: 13
abundance: many
j_gene: TRBJ2-1

CDR3nt: TGTGCCAGCAGCCCCGTGATCCTGCGGAACACCGGGGAGCTGTTTTTT
CDR3aa: CASSPVILRNTGELFF
v_gene: TRBV7-8
d_gene: .
len: 16
abundance: many
j_gene: TRBJ2-2

CDR3nt: TGTGCCAGCAGTTTAGGCCCTCAAAGTGAAAAACTGTTTTTT
CDR3aa: CASSLGPQSEKLFF
v_gene: TRBV12-3/TRBV12-4
d_gene: .
len: 14
abundance: medium-sized
j_gene: TRBJ1-4

CDR3nt: TGCAGTGCCTGTAGGACTAGCGGGGGAGTATTAGCCAAAAACATTCAGTACTTC
CDR3aa: CSACRTSGGVLAKNIQYF
v_gene: TRBV20-1
d_gene: TRBD2
len: 18
abundance: many
j_gene: TRBJ2-4

CDR3nt: TGTGCCAGCAGCGAAAGACAGGGAGAAGAGACCCAGTACTTC
CDR3aa: CASSERQGEETQYF
v_gene: TRBV7-8
d_gene: TRBD1
len: 14
abundance: many
j_gene: TRBJ2-5

CDR3nt: TGTGCCAGTAGTATAGCAGCCACCCTCCGGGATACGCAGTATTTT
CDR3aa: CASSIAATLRDTQYF
v_gene: TRBV19
d_gene: .
len: 15
abundance: few
j_gene: TRBJ2-3

CDR3nt: TGTGCCAGTAGCGCTCTCAGCGGGGGGAGCACAGATACGCAGTATTTT
CDR3aa: CASSALSGGSTDTQYF
v_gene: TRBV19
d_gene: TRBD2
len: 16
abundance: many
j_gene: TRBJ2-3

CDR3nt: TGTGCCAGCAGGCCGGGCGGGGGGGCAGATACGCAGTATTTT
CDR3aa: CASRPGGGADTQYF
v_gene: TRBV7-2
d_gene: TRBD2
len: 14
abundance: many
j_gene: TRBJ2-3

CDR3nt: TGTGCCAGCAGTTTAATGGGCAATGAGCAGTTCTTC
CDR3aa: CASSLMGNEQFF
v_gene: TRBV12-3/TRBV12-4
d_gene: .
len: 12
abundance: medium-sized
j_gene: TRBJ2-1

CDR3nt: TGCAGCGTTGAAGGCGGGGGACTAGCGGGAATGGTGCAGTACTTC
CDR3aa: CSVEGGGLAGMVQYF
v_gene: TRBV29-1
d_gene: TRBD2
len: 15
abundance: .
j_gene: TRBJ2-7

CDR3nt: TGTGCCAGCAGTTTAGAAGCCGACCCCGAAGCTTTCTTT
CDR3aa: CASSLEADPEAFF
v_gene: TRBV28
d_gene: .
len: 13
abundance: .
j_gene: TRBJ1-1

CDR3nt: TGTGCCACTACCCGACCGGGCGACGCCGGGGAGCTGTTTTTT
CDR3aa: CATTRPGDAGELFF
v_gene: TRBV19
d_gene: .
len: 14
abundance: .
j_gene: TRBJ2-2

CDR3nt: TGTGCCAGCAGATTAACTACAGGGGATGAGCAGTTCTTC
CDR3aa: CASRLTTGDEQFF
v_gene: TRBV7-9
d_gene: TRBD1
len: 13
abundance: few
j_gene: TRBJ2-1

CDR3nt: TGTGCCAGCAGCGCAAAGGGAATCCCCGTCACTGAAGCTTTCTTT
CDR3aa: CASSAKGIPVTEAFF
v_gene: TRBV7-3
d_gene: .
len: 15
abundance: medium-sized
j_gene: TRBJ1-1

CDR3nt: TGTGCCAGCAGTTCCGGACAGGGAGAGGCAGAGACCCAGTACTTC
CDR3aa: CASSSGQGEAETQYF
v_gene: TRBV6-2/TRBV6-3
d_gene: TRBD1
len: 15
abundance: many
j_gene: TRBJ2-5

CDR3nt: TGCGCCAGCAGCCCCGCCGGGACGGCAATCGTAGGGCAGTTCTTC
CDR3aa: CASSPAGTAIVGQFF
v_gene: TRBV5-1
d_gene: .
len: 15
abundance: many
j_gene: TRBJ2-1

CDR3nt: TGTGCCTGGAGTGAAATCACCTACGACAATGAGCAGTTCTTC
CDR3aa: CAWSEITYDNEQFF
v_gene: TRBV30
d_gene: .
len: 14
abundance: many
j_gene: TRBJ2-1

CDR3nt: TGTGCCAGTAGTAACTCCGGGACTAGTCTGGGGGAGCTGTTTTTT
CDR3aa: CASSNSGTSLGELFF
v_gene: TRBV19
d_gene: TRBD2
len: 15
abundance: many
j_gene: TRBJ2-2

CDR3nt: TGTGCCTGGAGTAACGACCGGGACAGGGGGCAGTTTTATAGCAATCAGCCCCAGCATTTT
CDR3aa: CAWSNDRDRGQFYSNQPQHF
v_gene: TRBV30
d_gene: TRBD1
len: 20
abundance: many
j_gene: TRBJ1-5

CDR3nt: TGTGCCAGCTCAGGACCCACACAGGGCAATCAGCCCCAGCATTTT
CDR3aa: CASSGPTQGNQPQHF
v_gene: TRBV18
d_gene: .
len: 15
abundance: many
j_gene: TRBJ1-5

CDR3nt: TGTGCCAGCAGTTATCGAGAGAACAATGAGCAGTTCTTC
CDR3aa: CASSYRENNEQFF
v_gene: TRBV6-2/TRBV6-3
d_gene: .
len: 13
abundance: many
j_gene: TRBJ2-1

CDR3nt: TGTGCCAGCAGTGACGGCAGGGGAAGATCACCCCTCCACTTT
CDR3aa: CASSDGRGRSPLHF
v_gene: TRBV2
d_gene: .
len: 14
abundance: many
j_gene: TRBJ1-6

CDR3nt: TGTGCCAGCAGTTTATCGGGGACTAGCAGGTACGAGCAGTACTTC
CDR3aa: CASSLSGTSRYEQYF
v_gene: TRBV28
d_gene: TRBD2
len: 15
abundance: many
j_gene: TRBJ2-7

CDR3nt: TGTGCCAGCAGTGCGGGGGATCTCTATGAGCAGTTCTTC
CDR3aa: CASSAGDLYEQFF
v_gene: TRBV2
d_gene: .
len: 13
abundance: medium-sized
j_gene: TRBJ2-1